This TCR beta chain was identified in a study of T cells in Graves' hyperthyroidism and ophthalmopathy. The CDR3 runs to 16 residues. CDR1 is SGHTA, CDR2 FQGTGA, per germline. After removal of 4 bases from V and 4 bases from J, the junction contained 5 bases not matched to a gene. From RNA transcripts, TCR beta CDR3 regions were amplified. RT-PCR in the first round (using the HTBI primer set) targeted the TCR CDR3. TCRdb called the multiplex PCR reads again in MiXCR, with one record for every CDR3 protein. Among under 350,000 distinct CDR3 sequences, 15% to 20% were seen once, and the ten largest hold around 57%. The table lists this clonotype with many counts.

V is TRBV7-3 and J is TRBJ2-2; 11 bases agree with TRBD2. This TCR came from a woman in her sixties or seventies with Graves' ophthalmopathy. The sample was blood. The chain's CDR3 is CASSYSGTSGTGELFF. CDR3 DNA sequence: TGTGCCAGCAGCTACTCCGGGACTAGCGGCACCGGGGAGCTGTTTTTT.